The 18 T cell receptor beta chains below come from one sample, sequenced in a study of identical twins. Using its own MiXCR run on the 5' RACE reads, TCRdb lists one record per CDR3 protein. The sample yields 600,000 to 850,000 distinct CDR3 sequences, about 18% seen once. These data were also filed under a second study, of T cells expressing NK-cell markers.

The sample consisted of PBMCs. The receptors come from a woman between 18 and 29 years old in good health.

In its sample, this clonotype was seen a few times. The chain is built from TRBV2 and TRBJ2-1; 10 bases match TRBD2. Germline V CDR1 and CDR2: SNHLY, FYNNEI. Unmatched junction bases numbered 6, after V lost 6 bases and J lost 4 bases. This CDR3 has 15 amino acids. CDR3 sequence (DNA): TGTGCCAGCAGGGTAGGACTAGCGGCTTACAATGAGCAGTTCTTC. Its translation is CASRVGLAAYNEQFF.

This clonotype has at least ten counts. The chain employs TRBV6-1 and TRBJ1-3; D is perhaps TRBD1 (6 bases). Trimming took 2 bases from V and 4 from J, leaving 15 bases between them. The CDR3 has 16 residues. Germline loops: CDR1 MNHNS, CDR2 SASEGT. CDR3 in amino acids: CASSESPDRLGNTIYF. The CDR3 nucleotides are TGTGCCAGCAGTGAATCTCCAGACAGGCTCGGAAACACCATATATTTT.

The chain couples TRBV29-1 to TRBJ1-1; possible D gene TRBD1, 5 bases. V was trimmed by 7 bases and J by 9 bases, leaving 18 bases between them. CDR3 length equals 12 residues. Germline CDR1 SQVTM, CDR2 ANQGSEA. CDR3 sequence reads: CSASPTGGKAFF. In DNA form, the CDR3 reads TGCAGCGCTAGCCCTACAGGAGGAAAAGCTTTCTTT.

This clonotype has more than one count but fewer than ten. The chain recombines TRBV12-3 or TRBV12-4 with TRBJ1-5; D unresolved. V gave up 6 bases and J gave up 7 bases, with 13 bases separating them. The length of the CDR3 is 13 residues. The chain's CDR3 is CASRPGSWQPQHF. The CDR3, as DNA: TGTGCCAGCAGGCCTGGCTCGTGGCAGCCCCAGCATTTT.

This clonotype was observed many times. The V call is TRBV7-8, the J call TRBJ1-1, with a weak D call TRBD1 (5 bases). This CDR3 is 15 amino acids long. Trimming took 5 bases from V and 0 from J, leaving 13 bases between them. Germline lookup yields CDR1 SGHVS and CDR2 FQNEAQ. The chain's CDR3 is CASSRPGGVNTEAFF. The CDR3 bases are TGTGCCAGCAGCCGTCCGGGGGGGGTGAACACTGAAGCTTTCTTT. The full variable domain, its missing parts supplied by reference TRBV7-8 and TRBJ1-1, is GAGVSQSPRYKVAKRGQDVALRCDPISGHVSLFWYQQALGQGPEFLTYFQNEAQLDKSGLPSDRFFAERPEGSVSTLKIQRTQQEDSAVYLCASSRPGGVNTEAFFGQGTRLTVV.

The chain uses TRBV3-1 and TRBJ2-7; 8 bases agree with TRBD2. CDR1 is LGHDT and CDR2 is YNNKEL in the germline V gene (reference sequence). J lost 4 bases, V lost 4 bases, and 9 bases had no gene match. This CDR3 contains 15 residues. The CDR3 DNA sequence: TGTGCCAGCAGCCCCGGACCTAGCGGGCATTACGAGCAGTACTTC. It encodes CASSPGPSGHYEQYF.

The chain links TRBV5-1 to TRBJ2-1; D ambiguous. The CDR3 is made up of 16 amino acids. Germline assignment: CDR1 SGHRS and CDR2 YFSETQ. Trimming shortened V by 4 bases and J by 4 bases, and 18 bases separated the two germline ends. The CDR3 DNA is TGCGCCAGCAGCCCGACATCCCTAAAGGGATACAATGAGCAGTTCTTC. It encodes CASSPTSLKGYNEQFF. Looking up the rest from reference TRBV5-1 and TRBJ2-1 gives the full variable domain: KAGVTQTPRYLIKTRGQQVTLSCSPISGHRSVSWYQQTPGQGLQFLFEYFSETQRNKGNFPGRFSGRQFSNSRSEMNVSTLELGDSALYLCASSPTSLKGYNEQFFGPGTRLTVL.

There are a few counts of this clonotype. This chain uses TRBV5-5 with TRBJ2-1; a weak D match, TRBD2 (5 bases). This CDR3 spans 14 amino acids. Germline assignment: CDR1 SGHKS and CDR2 YYEKEE (reference sequence). The V end was cut by 1 base, the J end by 1 base, with 6 bases between. This CDR3 reads CASSLRESYNEQFF. The CDR3 nucleotides read TGTGCCAGCAGCTTGAGGGAGTCCTACAATGAGCAGTTCTTC. The variable domain in full, completed from reference TRBV5-5 and TRBJ2-1, reads DAGVTQSPTHLIKTRGQQVTLRCSPISGHKSVSWYQQVLGQGPQFIFQYYEKEERGRGNFPDRFSARQFPNYSSELNVNALLLGDSALYLCASSLRESYNEQFFGPGTRLTVL.

In this sample, this clonotype turned up many times. The rearrangement uses TRBV12-3 or TRBV12-4 and TRBJ1-2; weak D call: TRBD1 (6 bases). V gave up 6 bases and J gave up 4 bases, with 9 bases separating them. This CDR3 spans 12 amino acids. The CDR3 here is CASRQGGYGYTF. CDR3 DNA: TGTGCCAGCAGACAAGGGGGCTATGGCTACACCTTC.

This clonotype has a count of ten or more. This chain uses TRBV7-9 with TRBJ2-3; 8 bases align to TRBD1. The V segment lost 5 bases and the J segment 6 bases; nucleotides outside the gene matches: 10. The germline CDR1 and CDR2 sequences are SEHNR and FQNEAQ (reference sequence). CDR3 size: 15 residues. This chain's CDR3 is CASSRRQGPTDTQYF. The CDR3 DNA is TGTGCCAGCAGCCGAAGACAGGGGCCCACCGATACGCAGTATTTT.

This chain joins TRBV12-3 or TRBV12-4 and TRBJ1-1; the D is unclear. V lost 7 bases to trimming and J lost 3 bases, with 12 bases between them. The CDR3 has 13 residues. This CDR3 is CASTDYLDTEAFF. The CDR3 nucleotides are TGTGCCAGCACGGACTATTTGGACACTGAAGCTTTCTTT.

J is TRBJ2-1 and V is TRBV11-2; D gene ambiguous. This CDR3 comprises 14 residues. Trimming took 3 bases from V and 7 from J, leaving 13 bases between them. Germline V lookup: CDR1 SGHAT, CDR2 FQNNGV. CDR3 amino acids: CASSFLDHRNEQFF. In DNA, the CDR3 is TGTGCCAGCAGCTTTCTCGACCACCGGAATGAGCAGTTCTTC.

This clonotype was detected ten times or more. The gene calls are TRBV10-3 and TRBJ2-4; D might be TRBD2 (5 bases). CDR1 ENHRY and CDR2 SYGVKD come from the germline V gene. This CDR3 has 13 amino acids. V dropped 11 bases and J dropped 0 bases, with 11 bases sitting between them. The CDR3 DNA sequence: TGTGCCTCCGCGGGTGTAGCCAAAAACATTCAGTACTTC. The encoded protein is CASAGVAKNIQYF.

This clonotype was counted a few times. In DNA, the CDR3 is TGTGCCAGCAGCTTAGGGTGGGCTAGCGGCTATGGCGAGCAGTACTTC. Its translation: CASSLGWASGYGEQYF. This chain uses TRBV7-2 with TRBJ2-7; 7 bases agree with TRBD2. The CDR3 has 16 residues. CDR1 and CDR2 from the germline V gene are SGHTA and FQGNSA. V was clipped by 1 base and J by 6 bases; unmatched bases: 12.

This clonotype was recorded a few times. V gene TRBV6-5 combines with J gene TRBJ1-5; D unclear. CDR1 and CDR2 from the germline V gene are MNHEY and SVGAGI. CDR3 length equals 14 residues. Trimming removed 4 bases at V and 1 base at J, with 8 bases between. For the CDR3, the DNA is TGTGCCAGCAGTTCCGCTTGGAGCAATCAGCCCCAGCATTTT. It specifies CASSSAWSNQPQHF.

There are a few counts of this clonotype. The rearrangement links TRBV20-1 to TRBJ2-7; maybe TRBD2 (6 bases). Germline V gives CDR1 DFQATT, CDR2 SNEGSKA (reference sequence). This CDR3 has 12 residues. Trimming took 7 bases from V and 5 from J, leaving 15 bases between them. CDR3 amino acids: CSGRGRLNEQYF. The CDR3, as DNA: TGCAGTGGCAGAGGGAGGCTCAACGAGCAGTACTTC.

This clonotype was detected only a few times. The genes are TRBV20-1 and TRBJ2-1, with D perhaps matching TRBD2 (6 bases). Germline-derived CDR1 and CDR2 are DFQATT and SNEGSKA (reference sequence). With 4 bases removed from V and 4 bases from J, the gap between germline ends came to 14 bases. The CDR3 contains 14 residues. CDR3 in amino acids: CSAIIPGSYNEQFF. Here the CDR3 DNA reads TGCAGTGCTATCATACCCGGGAGTTACAATGAGCAGTTCTTC.

V is TRBV15 and J is TRBJ2-2; unclear D gene. Germline assignment: CDR1 LNHNV and CDR2 YYDKDF (reference sequence). Trimming pared 1 base from V and 7 bases from J, leaving 7 bases between. CDR3 length: 13 residues. For the CDR3, the DNA is TGTGCCACCAGCAGAGTTGTCAGCGGGGAGCTGTTTTTT. The encoded protein is CATSRVVSGELFF.